One and the same sample provided the 16 T cell receptor beta chains below, sequenced in a study of CD8+ T cells in alopecia areata. As for treatment: oral pan-JAK inhibitor, 5-10 mg twice daily. Sequencing used cDNA as its template, made by extracting RNA and reverse transcribing it. Data came from immunoSEQ multiplex PCR; TCRdb stores just in-frame clones and leaves some out. This sample carries fewer than 200,000 clones, 58% of them seen once, and the ten largest clones take 16%. The sequences come from CD4+ T cells sorted from blood, collected at approximately week 55, from a patient treated with tofacitinib. The receptors were gathered from a human donor with alopecia areata.

This chain links TRBV5-6 with TRBJ1-6, with TRBD1 matching over 8 bases. The CDR3 covers 16 residues. Trimming removed 3 bases from V and 6 bases from J; junction bases left unmatched: 8. Germline V CDR1 and CDR2: SGHDT, YYEEEE. CDR3 in DNA: TGTGCCAGCAGCTGGTGGACAGGGCTTATTAATTCACCCCTCCACTTT. This translates into CASSWWTGLINSPLHF.

The chain is built from TRBV29-1 and TRBJ1-1; D not certain. The CDR3 extends over 13 amino acids. Germline CDR1 reads SQVTM; CDR2 reads ANQGSEA. V lost 6 bases to trimming and J lost 4 bases, with 15 bases between them. The CDR3 loop is CSVPGGLGTEAFF. The CDR3, as DNA: TGCAGCGTGCCTGGCGGACTTGGCACTGAAGCTTTCTTT.

This clone was seen only once. This chain links TRBV29-1 with TRBJ2-7, with TRBD1 as a possible D gene (5 bases). The V gene lost 4 bases and the J gene lost 1 base, with 11 bases spanning the gap. The CDR3 totals 13 residues. Germline CDR1 is SQVTM and CDR2 is ANQGSEA. CDR3: CSVARALSYEQYF. Here the CDR3 DNA reads TGCAGCGTTGCCAGGGCACTTTCCTACGAGCAGTACTTC.

V is TRBV5-6 and J is TRBJ1-5, with unresolved D. Trimming took 3 bases from V and 9 from J, leaving 13 bases between them. CDR3 length: 13 residues. Germline V lookup: CDR1 SGHDT, CDR2 YYEEEE. CDR3 residues: CASSSERTGPQHF. The DNA of the CDR3 is TGTGCCAGCAGCTCAGAGCGTACGGGGCCCCAGCATTTT.

In its sample, this clone was seen once. The V call is TRBV18, the J call TRBJ1-1; tentatively, D is TRBD1 (6 bases). The V end lost 5 bases, the J end lost 0 bases, and 16 bases lay between the germline ends. The germline gives CDR1 KGHSH, CDR2 LQKENI. The CDR3 is 16 residues long. The CDR3 DNA is TGTGCCAGCTCAGGGGGCACGGGAGTCATGAACACTGAAGCTTTCTTT. This translates into CASSGGTGVMNTEAFF.

This clone was observed a handful of times. The chain employs TRBV25-1 and TRBJ1-6; D perhaps matches TRBD1 (5 bases). The CDR3 is 15 amino acids. With 6 bases removed from V and 9 bases from J, the gap between germline ends came to 18 bases. Germline V gene lookup returns CDR1 MGHDK and CDR2 SYGVNS. Written as DNA, the CDR3 is TGTGCCAGCAGCCCGACCCAGGGAGAGGGTTCACCCCTCCACTTT. Encoded protein: CASSPTQGEGSPLHF.

J is TRBJ2-3 and V is TRBV4-2; possibly TRBD2 for D (6 bases). Germline CDR1 and CDR2: LGHNA and YNFKEQ. The V end lost 0 bases, the J end lost 1 base, and 23 bases lay between the germline ends. CDR3 length equals 20 residues. Here the CDR3 reads CASSQEETQLASGGTDTQYF. The DNA for the CDR3 is TGTGCCAGCAGCCAAGAAGAGACCCAACTAGCCTCGGGGGGCACAGATACGCAGTATTTT.

The chain combines TRBV13 with TRBJ1-5; D call uncertain. The V end lost 5 bases, the J end lost 7 bases, and 12 bases lay between the germline ends. The germline V gene has CDR1 PRHDT and CDR2 FYEKMQ (reference sequence). This CDR3 has 13 amino acids. DNA for the CDR3: TGTGCCAGCAGCATCCTAGGCGGGCAGCCCCAGCATTTT. The encoded protein is CASSILGGQPQHF.

V gene TRBV7-9 combines with J gene TRBJ2-6; D is unresolved. This CDR3 has 15 amino acids. Per the germline V gene, CDR1 is SEHNR and CDR2 is FQNEAQ (reference sequence). Between the trimmed V and J ends, which lost 5 bases and 0 bases, there was a span of 8 bases. CDR3 bases: TGTGCCAGCAGCCCCAATGGCTCTGGGGCCAACGTCCTGACTTTC. This gives the protein CASSPNGSGANVLTF. Variable domain in full (rest from reference TRBV7-9 and TRBJ2-6): DTGVSQNPRHKITKRGQNVTFRCDPISEHNRLYWYRQTLGQGPEFLTYFQNEAQLEKSRLLSDRFSAERPKGSFSTLEIQRTEQGDSAMYLCASSPNGSGANVLTFGAGSRLTVL.

CDR3 in DNA: TGTGCCAGCAGCCGGGACGGACTAGCGGGGAAAGAGACCCAGTACTTC. Its protein is CASSRDGLAGKETQYF. V usage is TRBV7-9 and J usage is TRBJ2-5; 12 bases agree with TRBD2. This CDR3 has 16 amino acids. Losses at the gene ends were 5 bases for V and 3 bases for J; bases not matched to a gene: 7. CDR1 and CDR2 from the germline V gene are SEHNR and FQNEAQ (reference sequence).

The chain employs TRBV29-1 and TRBJ1-4; D is undetermined. Trimming left V 7 bases short and J 0 bases short, with 9 bases between. Germline loops: CDR1 SQVTM, CDR2 ANQGSEA. The CDR3 is 13 amino acids. CDR3 loop: CSARQATNEKLFF. The CDR3 DNA reads as TGCAGCGCCCGTCAGGCAACTAATGAAAAACTGTTTTTT. Full variable domain (missing parts from reference TRBV29-1 and TRBJ1-4): SAVISQKPSRDICQRGTSLTIQCQVDSQVTMMFWYRQQPGQSLTLIATANQGSEATYESGFVIDKFPISRPNLTFSTLTVSNMSPEDSSIYLCSARQATNEKLFFGSGTQLSVL.

V gene TRBV29-1 combines with J gene TRBJ2-3; 11 nucleotides match TRBD2. V gave up 3 bases and J gave up 8 bases; unmatched junction bases: 10. The CDR3 consists of 15 residues. Germline V gene lookup returns CDR1 SQVTM and CDR2 ANQGSEA. CDR3 in amino acids: CSVESTSGGRGTQYF. CDR3 in DNA: TGCAGCGTTGAGTCTACTAGCGGGGGCAGGGGTACGCAGTATTTT.

The chain recombines TRBV10-3 with TRBJ1-6; the match to TRBD1 covers 9 bases. The CDR3 consists of 14 residues. Germline trimming cut 2 bases from V and 10 bases from J; bases unmatched to any gene: 3. In germline, CDR1 is ENHRY, CDR2 SYGVKD. The CDR3 nucleotides are TGTGCCATCAGTGAGCGGGACAGGGCATCACCCCTCCACTTT. Protein sequence: CAISERDRASPLHF.

The sample holds a few counts of this clone. The chain carries TRBV15 and TRBJ2-5, with 9 bases fitting TRBD2. The CDR3 runs to 17 residues. CDR1 is LNHNV, CDR2 YYDKDF, per germline (reference sequence). J was trimmed by 3 bases and V by 0 bases; bases with no gene match: 8. CDR3 amino acids: CATSREASGEEKETQYF. For the CDR3, the DNA is TGTGCCACCAGCAGAGAGGCTAGCGGGGAGGAGAAAGAGACCCAGTACTTC.

In its sample, this clone was seen many times. The V and J genes are TRBV9 and TRBJ2-3; the D call may be TRBD1 or TRBD2 (6 bases each). The V gene lost 1 base and the J gene lost 0 bases, with 12 bases spanning the gap. Germline V CDR1 and CDR2: SGDLS, YYNGEE. The CDR3 has 16 amino acids. The CDR3 sequence: CASSVNVGGSTDTQYF. The CDR3 nucleotides are TGTGCCAGCAGCGTAAATGTGGGGGGCAGCACAGATACGCAGTATTTT.

The chain recombines TRBV10-3 with TRBJ1-1; TRBD1 matches 12 bases. CDR1 and CDR2 (germline): ENHRY, SYGVKD. The CDR3 runs 14 residues. V lost 4 bases to trimming and J lost 7 bases; unmatched junction nucleotides: 4. The chain's CDR3 is CAISGGTGGREAFF. As DNA, the CDR3 is TGTGCCATCAGTGGGGGGACAGGGGGCCGTGAAGCTTTCTTT.